The present T cell receptor (beta chain) was sequenced within a study of metastatic and nonmetastatic thyroid tumors. The wider study: Across blood and tumor or nodule tissue, repertoires from malignant and benign thyroid patients were compared with one another. General observations from the study: Benign nodules reportedly had significantly lower TCR beta diversity than malignant thyroid tumors in blood and tumor.

Original processing methods: CDR3 differences across clinicopathological groups were used to build a distant-metastasis classifier for papillary thyroid cancer. TCRdb re-called the PCR reads with MiXCR. In this record, the V and J calls reflect TCRdb's handling and not the investigators' own analysis. The repertoire consists of about 38,000 clones, with around half occurring once and the leading ten covering approximately 24%. CDR3 length: 15 amino acids. Trimming cost V 7 bases and J 6 bases, with 16 bases left between them. Germline values: CDR1 SNHLY, CDR2 FYNNEI. This clone was observed a few times. The antigen is unknown. Thyroid surgery was preceded by no treatment in any patient.

This clonotype originated in a male donor with papillary thyroid cancer or a benign thyroid nodule (not recorded which). Some clones in this sample may be carry-over from other donors' samples. Sequenced input: tumor tissue. V is TRBV2 and J is TRBJ1-6; D might be TRBD1 (5 bases). The CDR3 reads CASKRAGSGNSPLHF. DNA of the CDR3: TGTGCCAGCAAAAGGGCAGGGTCGGGTAATTCACCCCTCCACTTT.